This T cell receptor (beta chain) originates from a study of blood T cell repertoires in COVID-19. The table came from immunoSEQ multiplex PCR; TCRdb's copy has only in-frame clones and leaves some out. Altogether fewer than 350,000 clones are present, about 85% being singletons, with the ten largest covering 1.9%. The CDR3 length is 15 residues. The V and J ends lost 8 bases and 10 bases, in that order; junction bases with no gene match: 16. Germline V gene data show CDR1 as SGHTA and CDR2 as FQGNSA. The sequenced sample consisted of PBMCs or T cells enriched from blood (not recorded which). The V and J genes are TRBV7-2 and TRBJ1-4; 7 positions agree with TRBD1. The sequence came from a woman in her twenties or thirties who had been exposed to COVID-19. The CDR3 spells CASGQERGALGKLFF. The CDR3 nucleotides are TGTGCCAGCGGACAGGAAAGGGGGGCCCTTGGAAAACTGTTTTTT.